This TCR beta chain is from a study of blood T cell repertoires in COVID-19. Study background: Samples of COVID-19 (acute and convalescent) were obtained from the United States, Italy and Spain. Sample material is recorded as cDNA or gDNA derived from T cells, B-cell-depleted T cells, or PBMCs.

The authors' processing: Amplification of reference gene primers was used by the study to estimate nucleated cell counts. The assay was immunoSEQ multiplex PCR, and TCRdb's table has in-frame clones only and misses some. The DNA gave D and trimming, while V, J and clone size come from that table. The repertoire holds around 270,000 clones, with around 87% as singletons. Germline values: CDR1 SQVTM, CDR2 ANQGSEA. The length of the CDR3 is 14 residues. V shed 5 bases, J shed 6 bases, and the junction held 6 bases outside the gene matches. This receptor was identified in a woman aged 50 to 65 with acute or convalescent COVID-19. The sample taken for sequencing was peripheral blood. This rearrangement joins TRBV29-1 to TRBJ2-5, with 13 bases aligning to TRBD2. CDR3 residues: CSVQTSGRMKTQYF. The CDR3 nucleotides read TGCAGCGTTCAGACTAGCGGGAGGATGAAGACCCAGTACTTC. The full variable domain, its missing parts supplied by reference TRBV29-1 and TRBJ2-5, is SAVISQKPSRDICQRGTSLTIQCQVDSQVTMMFWYRQQPGQSLTLIATANQGSEATYESGFVIDKFPISRPNLTFSTLTVSNMSPEDSSIYLCSVQTSGRMKTQYFGPGTRLLVL.